The 11 T cell receptor beta chains given below trace back to one sample, sequenced in a study of blood T cell repertoires in COVID-19 (dated by TCRdb to 2019 to 2021). The library was built by means of the immunoSEQ multiplex PCR assay. TCRdb took over this immuneACCESS table, retaining in-frame rearrangements with V and J assigned. Such tables are incomplete; in checked studies, under half of the missing clones stem from an unresolved V gene, and the remainder is unexplained. The sample records around 64,000 clones, roughly 89% of which are singletons. Over 7.5% of the sample is held by the ten biggest clonotypes. The specimen was peripheral blood. The origin of the receptors is a human donor in a cohort sampled during active COVID-19.

V gene TRBV7-6 combines with J gene TRBJ1-2; no firm D call. The germline V gene has CDR1 SGHVS and CDR2 FNYEAQ. There are 16 residues in the CDR3. V lost 1 base and J lost 4, with 16 bases in between. The CDR3 here is CASSLESSGRIYGYTF. CDR3 sequence (DNA): TGTGCCAGCAGCTTAGAGTCGTCAGGTCGTATCTATGGCTACACCTTC.

This clone was observed a handful of times. The chain uses TRBV4-1 and TRBJ2-7; 10 bases fit TRBD2. The CDR3 length is 15 residues. The V gene's germline CDR1 is MGHRA and CDR2 YSYEKL. The junction had 7 bases not matched to a gene; V was cut back by 4 bases and J by 4 bases. CDR3 sequence (DNA): TGCGCCAGCAGCCCCCATGAGGGACTAGCGTACGAGCAGTACTTC. Protein sequence: CASSPHEGLAYEQYF.

The rearrangement joins TRBV2 to TRBJ1-1; no firm D call. Germline V gene lookup returns CDR1 SNHLY and CDR2 FYNNEI. This CDR3 is built from 15 residues. Trimming pared 0 bases from V and 4 bases from J, leaving 12 bases between. CDR3 region: CASSEAGRESTEAFF. Written as DNA, the CDR3 is TGTGCCAGCAGTGAAGCAGGGCGGGAGTCCACTGAAGCTTTCTTT.

This clone showed up just once. The CDR3 loop is CSVARAKTGEAFF. DNA for the CDR3: TGCAGCGTTGCTAGGGCGAAAACAGGTGAAGCTTTCTTT. V is TRBV29-1 and J is TRBJ1-1, with a weak D call TRBD1 (5 bases). Trimming left V 4 bases short and J 7 bases short, with 16 bases between. The CDR3 runs 13 residues. In germline, CDR1 is SQVTM, CDR2 ANQGSEA.

In its sample, this clone was seen once. The V and J genes are TRBV7-9 and TRBJ2-1; 12 bases match TRBD2. The CDR3 extends over 17 amino acids. Trimming removed 4 bases from V and 7 bases from J; junction bases left unmatched: 11. Germline V gene sequence: CDR1 SEHNR, CDR2 FQNEAQ (reference sequence). CDR3 coding DNA: TGTGCCAGCAGCTCCCGTCGACTAGCGGGAGCAAGGAATGAGCAGTTCTTC. Its translation is CASSSRRLAGARNEQFF.

This sequence joins TRBV28 and TRBJ2-2, with 7 nucleotides matching TRBD1. The CDR3 contains 17 residues. Germline V gives CDR1 MDHEN, CDR2 SYDVKM. V lost 4 bases and J lost 0; bases outside the gene matches: 8. CDR3 in amino acids: CASSSHRGGPNTGELFF. The CDR3 DNA reads TGTGCCAGCAGTTCACACAGGGGCGGACCGAACACCGGGGAGCTGTTTTTT.

The chain links TRBV6-5 to TRBJ1-2; no firm D call. V lost 2 bases, J lost 2 bases, and 12 bases lay in between. The V gene's germline CDR1 is MNHEY and CDR2 SVGAGI. This CDR3 contains 15 residues. The CDR3 is CASSYTLGPNYGYTF. DNA for the CDR3: TGTGCCAGCAGTTACACATTGGGCCCCAACTATGGCTACACCTTC.

This clone came up a few times. V is TRBV5-1 and J is TRBJ2-7, with D possibly TRBD1 on 6 matching bases. Trimming took 4 bases from V and 2 from J, leaving 13 bases between them. The V gene's germline CDR1 is SGHRS and CDR2 YFSETQ. CDR3 length: 14 residues. CDR3: CASSEDRIPYEQYF. The CDR3 region has the DNA TGCGCCAGCAGCGAGGACAGAATACCCTACGAGCAGTACTTC.

The chain links TRBV19 to TRBJ2-3; the D gene is possibly TRBD2 (5 bases). Trimming pared 3 bases from V and 3 bases from J, leaving 13 bases between. The CDR3 length is 15 residues. Per germline, CDR1 LNHDA and CDR2 SQIVND (reference sequence). The CDR3 sequence is CASSIGRGWTDTQYF. The CDR3 DNA follows: TGTGCCAGTAGTATTGGCCGGGGTTGGACAGATACGCAGTATTTT.

The V gene is TRBV2, the J gene TRBJ1-6; TRBD1 aligns across 9 bases. The V and J ends lost 5 bases and 7 bases, in that order; junction bases with no gene match: 6. Germline V gene data show CDR1 as SNHLY and CDR2 as FYNNEI. The CDR3 runs 15 residues. CDR3 coding DNA: TGTGCCAGCAGTTCGCGGGACAGGGACAATTCACCCCTCCACTTT. It codes for CASSSRDRDNSPLHF.

This rearrangement joins TRBV7-6 to TRBJ2-7; unclear D gene. Germline CDR1 and CDR2: SGHVS and FNYEAQ. The CDR3 extends over 14 amino acids. Trimming removed 0 bases from V and 9 bases from J, with 15 bases in between. CDR3 DNA sequence: TGTGCCAGCAGCTTAGCGTCCGCGGTTGCGACGCAGTACTTC. It is translated as CASSLASAVATQYF.